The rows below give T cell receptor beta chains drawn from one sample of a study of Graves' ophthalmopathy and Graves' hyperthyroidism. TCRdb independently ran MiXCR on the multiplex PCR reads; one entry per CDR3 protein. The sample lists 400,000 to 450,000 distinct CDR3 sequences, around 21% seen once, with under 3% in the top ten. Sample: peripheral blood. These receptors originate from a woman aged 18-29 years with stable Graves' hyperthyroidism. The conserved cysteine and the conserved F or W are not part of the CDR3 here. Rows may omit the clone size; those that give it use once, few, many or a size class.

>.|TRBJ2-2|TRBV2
ASAFLGGANTGELF
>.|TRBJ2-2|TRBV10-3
AIRRVGEELF
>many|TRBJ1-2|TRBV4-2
ASSQALLGAEGYT
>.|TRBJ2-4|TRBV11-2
ASSLRGSVENIQY
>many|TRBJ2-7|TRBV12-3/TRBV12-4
ASRQGTSYEQY
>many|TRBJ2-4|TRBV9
ASSILAGDLAKNIQY
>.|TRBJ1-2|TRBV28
ASSPQDHGYT
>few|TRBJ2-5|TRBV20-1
SARTGSGLAGGGETQY
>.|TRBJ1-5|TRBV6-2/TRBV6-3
ASRADRVVNQPQH
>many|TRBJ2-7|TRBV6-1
ASSRGASGSSHEQY
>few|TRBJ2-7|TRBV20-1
SARTDSAGYEQY
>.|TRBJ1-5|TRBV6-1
ASNSDSYRPQH
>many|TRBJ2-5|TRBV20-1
SARGLEGTQY
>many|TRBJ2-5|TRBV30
AWRKAQETQY
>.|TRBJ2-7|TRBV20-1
SARGTNYEQY
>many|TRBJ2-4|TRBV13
ASSLRGGKNIQY
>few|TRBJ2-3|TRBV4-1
ASSQGMTGRLQVDTQY
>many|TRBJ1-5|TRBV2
ASTQGAIGNQPQH
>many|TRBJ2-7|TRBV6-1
ATTPGQGWYEQY
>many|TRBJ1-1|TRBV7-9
ASSRDRDHTEAF
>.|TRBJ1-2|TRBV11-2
ASSWAGTGDT
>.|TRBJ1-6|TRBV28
ASTSQPWGGNSPLH
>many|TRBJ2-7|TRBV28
VTRGGQGLYEQY
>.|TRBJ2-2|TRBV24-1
ATSDGGSSAGELF
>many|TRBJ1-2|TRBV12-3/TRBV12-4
ASSPTGSYGYT
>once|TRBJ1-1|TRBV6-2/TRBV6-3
ASSSLDGTDAKNTEAF
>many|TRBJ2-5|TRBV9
ASSVGTGGRETQY
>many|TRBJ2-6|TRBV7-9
ASSPRERANVLT
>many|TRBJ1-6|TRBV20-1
SAEGQGAGSPLH
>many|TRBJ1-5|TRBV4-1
ASSQRPAGGTQPQH
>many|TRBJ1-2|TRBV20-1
SAHLNYGYT
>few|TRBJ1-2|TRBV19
ASSIGGVYGYT
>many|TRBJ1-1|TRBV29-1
SVEGPDRGYAF
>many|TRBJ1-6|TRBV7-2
ASSPVPLESPLH
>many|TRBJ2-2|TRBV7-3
ASSLGNTGELF
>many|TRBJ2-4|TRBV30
AWMPGTSSGIKY
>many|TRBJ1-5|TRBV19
ASTAGGGINQPQH
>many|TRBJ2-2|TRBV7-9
ASSFSQGSRGELF
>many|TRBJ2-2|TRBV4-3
ASSQVSYRDTGELF
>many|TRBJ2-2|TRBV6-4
ASSEHPGLAVNTGELF
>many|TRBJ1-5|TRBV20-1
SASGGGSNQPQH